The text below deals with one T cell receptor beta chain. Its antigen is undetermined. Donors, without exception, were Caucasian adults residing in Nashville, Tennessee. Splitting of CD4+ cells produced CD45RA+ naive and CD45RA-negative memory subsets. This sample is part of a study of shared clonotypes between healthy human individuals. Turning to the study itself: Per donor, three plates held CD4 naive cells, three held CD4 memory, two held CD8 naive and one held CD8 memory. Notes on the study in general: Generally, estimated richness proved larger in naive subsets than it did in memory subsets.

The protocol was immunoSEQ multiplex PCR, while the TCRdb copy is restricted to in-frame clones and leaves out a portion. This table holds over 1.4 million clones, around 97% found once. Germline CDR1 reads SGHAT; CDR2 reads FQNNGV. The CDR3 extends over 18 amino acids. Germline trimming cut 5 bases from V and 4 bases from J; bases unmatched to any gene: 14. The sequence came from a man aged 30 to 39 in good health. The chain has TRBV11-2 and TRBJ1-2; 12 bases fit TRBD1. The sample consisted of naive CD4+ T cells sorted from blood. Stated subset: CD45RA+ positively selected. CDR3 sequence (DNA): TGTGCCAGCAGCCCTGGAAAGGGACAGGGGGCGTGGGGCTATGGCTACACCTTC. It codes for CASSPGKGQGAWGYGYTF.